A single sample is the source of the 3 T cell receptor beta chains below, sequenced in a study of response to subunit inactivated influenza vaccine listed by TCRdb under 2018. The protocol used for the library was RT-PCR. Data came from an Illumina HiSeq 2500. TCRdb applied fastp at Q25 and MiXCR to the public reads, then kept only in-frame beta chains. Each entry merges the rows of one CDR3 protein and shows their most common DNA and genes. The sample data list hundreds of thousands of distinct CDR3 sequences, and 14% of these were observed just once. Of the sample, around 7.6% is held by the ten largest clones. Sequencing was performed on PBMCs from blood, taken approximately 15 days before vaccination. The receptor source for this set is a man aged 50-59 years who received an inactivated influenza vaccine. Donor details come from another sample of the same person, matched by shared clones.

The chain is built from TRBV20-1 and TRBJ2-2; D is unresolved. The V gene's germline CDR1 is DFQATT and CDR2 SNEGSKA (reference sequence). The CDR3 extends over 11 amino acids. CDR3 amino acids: CSMENTGELFF. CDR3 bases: TGCAGCATGGAGAACACCGGGGAGCTGTTTTTT.

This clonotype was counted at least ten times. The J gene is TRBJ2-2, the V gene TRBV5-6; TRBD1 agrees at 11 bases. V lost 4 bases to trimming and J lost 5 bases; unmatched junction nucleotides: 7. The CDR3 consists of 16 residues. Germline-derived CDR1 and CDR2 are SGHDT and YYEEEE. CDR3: CASSIRTGGLTGELFF. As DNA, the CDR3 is TGTGCCAGCAGCATAAGGACAGGGGGCTTAACCGGGGAGCTGTTTTTT.

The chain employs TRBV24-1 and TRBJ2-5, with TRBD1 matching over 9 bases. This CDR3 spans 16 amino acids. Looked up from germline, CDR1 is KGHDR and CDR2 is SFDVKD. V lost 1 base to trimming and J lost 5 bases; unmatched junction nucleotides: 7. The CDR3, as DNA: TGTGCCACCAGTGATTTCCTGACAGGGGGTAAGGAGACCCAGTACTTC. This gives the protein CATSDFLTGGKETQYF.